This TCR beta chain comes out of a study of beta chain features in type 1 diabetes. Overall study results and limits: Within each of all four CD4+ subsets, Type 1 diabetes patients had TCRB CDR3s that were moderately but significantly shorter.

This clone was seen more than once but under ten times. No antigen is known for it. Expressed TCRB transcripts were sequenced after all isolated RNA was converted to cDNA. The assay was immunoSEQ multiplex PCR, and TCRdb's table has in-frame clones only and misses some. The sample yields around 400,000 clones, roughly 12% seen once. Sequencing input: naive CD4+ T cells from blood. This clonotype was obtained from a man aged 18 to 29 in good health.

For the CDR3, the DNA is TGTGCCAGCAGTTTGGCGGCTAGCGGGAGCACAGATACGCAGTATTTT. Translation gives CASSLAASGSTDTQYF. V is TRBV28 and J is TRBJ2-3; 8 bases are shared with TRBD2. The CDR3 loop spans 16 amino acids. Per the germline V gene, CDR1 is MDHEN and CDR2 is SYDVKM. With V trimmed by 3 bases and J by 0 bases, 5 bases remained unmatched.